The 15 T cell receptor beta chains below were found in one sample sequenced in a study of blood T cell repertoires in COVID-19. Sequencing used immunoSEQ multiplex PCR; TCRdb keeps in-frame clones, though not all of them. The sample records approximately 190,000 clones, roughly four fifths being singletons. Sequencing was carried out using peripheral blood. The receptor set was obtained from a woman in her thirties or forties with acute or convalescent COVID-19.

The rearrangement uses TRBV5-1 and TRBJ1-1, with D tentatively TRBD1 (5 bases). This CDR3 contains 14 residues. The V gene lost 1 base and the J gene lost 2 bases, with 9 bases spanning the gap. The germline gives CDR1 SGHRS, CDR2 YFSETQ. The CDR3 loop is CASSLYDRNTEAFF. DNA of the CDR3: TGCGCCAGCAGCTTGTACGACAGAAACACTGAAGCTTTCTTT.

The CDR3 sequence: CASSTPGQGGTEAFF. The CDR3 region has the DNA TGTGCCAGCAGTACACCTGGACAGGGGGGCACTGAAGCTTTCTTT. The chain uses TRBV28 and TRBJ1-1; TRBD1 matches at 10 bases. Germline values: CDR1 MDHEN, CDR2 SYDVKM. This CDR3 spans 15 amino acids. The trim removed 5 bases at V and 4 bases at J, leaving 7 bases unmatched.

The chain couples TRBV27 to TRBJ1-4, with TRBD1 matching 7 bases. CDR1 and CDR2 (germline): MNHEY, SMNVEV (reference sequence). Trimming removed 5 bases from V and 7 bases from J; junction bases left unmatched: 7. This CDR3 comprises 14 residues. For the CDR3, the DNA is TGTGCCAGCAGTGGAGGGGGCTTCGGTGAAAAACTGTTTTTT. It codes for CASSGGGFGEKLFF.

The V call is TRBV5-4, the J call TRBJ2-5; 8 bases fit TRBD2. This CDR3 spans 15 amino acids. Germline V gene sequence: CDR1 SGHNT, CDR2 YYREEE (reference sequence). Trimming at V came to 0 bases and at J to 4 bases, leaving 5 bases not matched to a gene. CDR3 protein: CASSLDGGAGETQYF. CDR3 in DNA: TGTGCCAGCAGCTTGGACGGGGGGGCGGGAGAGACCCAGTACTTC. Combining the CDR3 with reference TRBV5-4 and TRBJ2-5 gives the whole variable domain ETGVTQSPTHLIKTRGQQVTLRCSSQSGHNTVSWYQQALGQGPQFIFQYYREEENGRGNFPPRFSGLQFPNYSSELNVNALELDDSALYLCASSLDGGAGETQYFGPGTRLLVL.

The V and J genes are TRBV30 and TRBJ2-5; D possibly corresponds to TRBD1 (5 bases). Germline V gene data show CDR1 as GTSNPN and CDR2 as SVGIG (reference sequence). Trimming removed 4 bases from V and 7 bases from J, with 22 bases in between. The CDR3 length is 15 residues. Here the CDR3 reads CAWIPGSLQDGTQYF. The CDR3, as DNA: TGTGCCTGGATTCCTGGGTCGTTACAGGACGGGACCCAGTACTTC.

For the CDR3, the DNA is TGTGCCAGTACGACTAGCGGGGCACACAATGAGCAGTTCTTC. It specifies CASTTSGAHNEQFF. The rearrangement joins TRBV19 to TRBJ2-1, with 11 bases fitting TRBD2. CDR1 is LNHDA, CDR2 SQIVND, per germline (reference sequence). CDR3 size: 14 residues. V gave up 7 bases and J gave up 5 bases; unmatched junction bases: 4.

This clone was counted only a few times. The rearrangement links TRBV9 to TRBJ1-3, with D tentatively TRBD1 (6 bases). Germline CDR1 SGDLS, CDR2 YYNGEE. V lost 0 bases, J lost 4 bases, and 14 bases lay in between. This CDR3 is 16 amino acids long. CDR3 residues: CASSVGQGNLGNTIYF. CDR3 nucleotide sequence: TGTGCCAGCAGCGTAGGGCAGGGGAATTTAGGAAACACCATATATTTT.

The CDR3 region has the DNA TGTGCCTGGAGCTCGATCCGGGACAGGGGGCATGAGCAGTACTTC. Protein sequence: CAWSSIRDRGHEQYF. The chain employs TRBV30 and TRBJ2-7; 12 nucleotides line up with TRBD1. J was trimmed by 7 bases and V by 3 bases; bases with no gene match: 10. The CDR3 runs 15 residues. CDR1 is GTSNPN and CDR2 is SVGIG in the germline V gene (reference sequence).

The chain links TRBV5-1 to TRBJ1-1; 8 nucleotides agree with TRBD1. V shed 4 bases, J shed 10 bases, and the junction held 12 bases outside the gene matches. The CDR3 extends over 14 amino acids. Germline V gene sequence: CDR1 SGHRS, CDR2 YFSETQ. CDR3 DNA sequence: TGCGCCAGCAGCCTATATCAAGACAGGGGAACAGCTTTCTTT. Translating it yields CASSLYQDRGTAFF.

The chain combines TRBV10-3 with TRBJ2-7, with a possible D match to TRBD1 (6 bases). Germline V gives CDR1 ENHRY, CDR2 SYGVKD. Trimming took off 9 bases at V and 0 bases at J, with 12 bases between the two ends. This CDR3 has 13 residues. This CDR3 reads CAIGQRNSYEQYF. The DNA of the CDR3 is TGTGCCATTGGACAGAGAAACTCCTACGAGCAGTACTTC.

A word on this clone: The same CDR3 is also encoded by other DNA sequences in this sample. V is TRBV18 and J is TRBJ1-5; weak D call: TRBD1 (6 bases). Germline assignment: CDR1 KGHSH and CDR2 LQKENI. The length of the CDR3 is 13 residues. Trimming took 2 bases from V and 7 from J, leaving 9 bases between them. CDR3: CASSPGGRQPQHF. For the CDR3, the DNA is TGTGCCAGCTCACCAGGGGGCCGGCAGCCCCAGCATTTT.

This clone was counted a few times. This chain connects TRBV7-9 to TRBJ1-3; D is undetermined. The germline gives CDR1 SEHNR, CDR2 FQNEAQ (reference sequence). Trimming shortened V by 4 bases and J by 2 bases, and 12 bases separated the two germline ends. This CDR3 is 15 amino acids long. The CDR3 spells CASSSGWRPGNTIYF. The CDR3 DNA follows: TGTGCCAGCAGCTCGGGGTGGAGGCCTGGAAACACCATATATTTT.

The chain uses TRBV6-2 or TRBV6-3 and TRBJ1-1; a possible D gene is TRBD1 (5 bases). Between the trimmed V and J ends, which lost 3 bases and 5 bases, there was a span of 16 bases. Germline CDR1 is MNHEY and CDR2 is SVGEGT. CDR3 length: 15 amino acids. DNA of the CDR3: TGTGCCAGCAGTTATCCCACCGGGGGATTGACTGAAGCTTTCTTT. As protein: CASSYPTGGLTEAFF.

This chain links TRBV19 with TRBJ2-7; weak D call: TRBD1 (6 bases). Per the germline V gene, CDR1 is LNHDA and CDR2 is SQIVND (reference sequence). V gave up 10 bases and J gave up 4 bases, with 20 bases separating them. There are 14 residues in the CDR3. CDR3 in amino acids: CATARGHPFYEQYF. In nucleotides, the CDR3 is TGTGCCACCGCTCGGGGACACCCCTTTTACGAGCAGTACTTC.

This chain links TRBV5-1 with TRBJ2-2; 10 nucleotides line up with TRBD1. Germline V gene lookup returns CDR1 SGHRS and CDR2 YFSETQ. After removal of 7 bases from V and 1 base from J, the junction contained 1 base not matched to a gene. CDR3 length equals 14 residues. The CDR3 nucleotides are TGCGCCAGCGGACAGGGGGGGAACACCGGGGAGCTGTTTTTT. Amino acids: CASGQGGNTGELFF.